A single sample gave rise to the 27 T cell receptor beta chains below, sequenced in a study of identical twins. TCRdb independently ran MiXCR on the 5' RACE reads; one entry per CDR3 protein. The sample carries 200,000 to 300,000 distinct CDR3 sequences, roughly 13% recorded once. The same data also went into a second study, on yellow fever vaccine responses in identical twins.

Specimen: memory (CD45RO+) T cells sorted from blood. The origin of the receptors is a woman younger than 35 in good health.

The V and J genes are TRBV12-3 or TRBV12-4 and TRBJ2-7; the match to TRBD2 covers 7 bases. With 4 bases clipped from V and 1 base from J, the junction kept 1 base outside the gene matches. The CDR3 length is 13 residues. This chain's CDR3 is CASSWGGSYEQYF. The CDR3 DNA reads as TGTGCCAGCAGTTGGGGGGGATCCTACGAGCAGTACTTC.

The sample holds many counts of this clonotype. CDR3 nucleotides: TGTGCCAGCAGCTTAATGGTAGAAGAGACCCAGTACTTC. Translation gives CASSLMVEETQYF. V is TRBV7-3 and J is TRBJ2-5; D is unclear. The CDR3 spans 13 residues. Trimming took off 1 base at V and 3 bases at J, with 6 bases between the two ends. CDR1 is SGHTA and CDR2 is FQGTGA in the germline V gene.

The V call is TRBV20-1, the J call TRBJ1-6; 7 bases agree with TRBD1. Germline V gene lookup returns CDR1 DFQATT and CDR2 SNEGSKA (reference sequence). The V segment lost 3 bases and the J segment 9 bases; nucleotides outside the gene matches: 5. This CDR3 is 13 amino acids long. The CDR3 sequence: CSASRGLSSPLHF. In DNA, the CDR3 is TGCAGTGCTAGCAGGGGGTTGAGTTCACCCCTCCACTTT.

This clonotype was counted a few times. The J gene is TRBJ1-1, the V gene TRBV24-1; D remains unclear. This CDR3 region has 10 residues. Germline CDR1 and CDR2: KGHDR and SFDVKD. Trimming removed 9 bases at V and 7 bases at J, with 8 bases between. CDR3 sequence reads: CATRKIEAFF. The CDR3 nucleotides are TGTGCCACCCGGAAGATTGAAGCTTTCTTT.

This clonotype came up many times. The chain combines TRBV20-1 with TRBJ2-3, with D tentatively TRBD1 (5 bases). V was cut by 0 bases and J by 7 bases, with 14 bases left in between. CDR1 and CDR2 (germline): DFQATT, SNEGSKA (reference sequence). This CDR3 region has 14 residues. The DNA for the CDR3 is TGCAGTGCTAGAGAGTTTGGGGCGGTTTATACGCAGTATTTT. It is translated as CSAREFGAVYTQYF.

The chain joins TRBV20-1 to TRBJ2-7; possibly TRBD1 for D (5 bases). With 5 bases removed from V and 3 bases from J, the gap between germline ends came to 23 bases. The CDR3 consists of 16 residues. Germline CDR1 reads DFQATT; CDR2 reads SNEGSKA (reference sequence). The CDR3 DNA is TGCAGTGCTTATAGAACCGAAGGGGTCCTCTACTACGAGCAGTACTTC. Amino acids: CSAYRTEGVLYYEQYF.

This clonotype was observed a few times. CDR3 coding DNA: TGCGCCAGCAGCGGGACAGGGTGGAGGACTGAAGCTTTCTTT. Amino acids: CASSGTGWRTEAFF. The chain couples TRBV5-1 to TRBJ1-1; TRBD1 matches 9 bases. Germline values: CDR1 SGHRS, CDR2 YFSETQ. J lost 5 bases, V lost 4 bases, and 6 bases had no gene match. The CDR3 is 14 residues long.

This clonotype was picked up one time. V gene TRBV27 combines with J gene TRBJ2-4; 8 bases match TRBD1. Losses at the gene ends were 6 bases for V and 6 bases for J; bases not matched to a gene: 13. The germline CDR1 and CDR2 sequences are MNHEY and SMNVEV (reference sequence). The CDR3 is 16 residues long. This chain's CDR3 is CASSRLRQGWRNIQYF. CDR3 in DNA: TGTGCCAGCAGCCGATTGAGACAGGGGTGGAGAAACATTCAGTACTTC.

This clonotype was detected only a few times. J is TRBJ1-4 and V is TRBV20-1; D remains ambiguous. From germline, CDR1 is DFQATT and CDR2 SNEGSKA (reference sequence). Trimming left V 3 bases short and J 8 bases short, with 13 bases between. This CDR3 comprises 13 residues. The CDR3 loop reads CSASPLGREKLFF. CDR3 bases: TGCAGTGCTAGCCCTCTAGGAAGGGAAAAACTGTTTTTT.

This clonotype occurred many times. Here the CDR3 reads CASSFTQGVGNTEAFF. The CDR3, as DNA: TGTGCCAGCAGCTTCACTCAGGGAGTGGGGAACACTGAAGCTTTCTTT. The chain uses TRBV12-3 or TRBV12-4 and TRBJ1-1; D may be TRBD1 (5 bases). The CDR3 contains 16 residues. Trimming took 6 bases from V and 1 from J, leaving 18 bases between them.

This chain uses TRBV7-2 with TRBJ2-7, with 8 bases identical to TRBD1. CDR1 is SGHTA, CDR2 FQGNSA, per germline. CDR3 length: 15 amino acids. V shed 6 bases and J 3 bases; nucleotides not matched to a gene: 10. The CDR3, as DNA: TGTGCCAGCAGGATAGGACAGGGATGTTTCTACGAGCAGTACTTC. Translating gives CASRIGQGCFYEQYF.

The sample holds a few counts of this clonotype. The chain has TRBV15 and TRBJ2-1, with 10 bases that match TRBD1. Trimming removed 0 bases from V and 6 bases from J; junction bases left unmatched: 5. Germline loops: CDR1 LNHNV, CDR2 YYDKDF (reference sequence). The CDR3 totals 16 residues. Here the CDR3 DNA reads TGTGCCACCAGCAGAGAGGGACAGGGGTTTCGCAATGAGCAGTTCTTC. Protein sequence: CATSREGQGFRNEQFF.

At least ten counts were recorded for this clonotype. The CDR3 nucleotides are TGTGCCAGCAGCCAAGGAGGGGATACCTACGAGCAGTACTTC. Its protein product is CASSQGGDTYEQYF. V gene TRBV27 combines with J gene TRBJ2-7, with a tentative D call TRBD2 (6 bases). The CDR3 runs 14 residues. Trimming cost V 6 bases and J 2 bases, with 14 bases left between them. Per germline, CDR1 MNHEY and CDR2 SMNVEV (reference sequence).

The gene calls are TRBV20-1 and TRBJ2-3; 8 bases line up with TRBD2. Germline V gives CDR1 DFQATT, CDR2 SNEGSKA (reference sequence). This CDR3 has 16 amino acids. V gave up 0 bases and J gave up 3 bases; unmatched junction bases: 8. The CDR3 here is CSARDVFSGATDTQYF. CDR3 in DNA: TGCAGTGCTAGAGATGTCTTTAGCGGGGCTACAGATACGCAGTATTTT.

The V gene is TRBV2, the J gene TRBJ1-1; TRBD1 is a possible D gene (5 bases). The length of the CDR3 is 12 residues. V dropped 0 bases and J dropped 7 bases, with 6 bases sitting between them. In germline, CDR1 is SNHLY, CDR2 FYNNEI. The CDR3 coding sequence is TGTGCCAGCAGTGAAGCGGGGGGTGAAGCTTTCTTT. It encodes CASSEAGGEAFF.

This clonotype has a count of ten or more. The chain combines TRBV7-9 with TRBJ2-3; either TRBD1 or TRBD2 may supply D (5 bases each). The V gene's germline CDR1 is SEHNR and CDR2 FQNEAQ (reference sequence). The CDR3 sequence is 16 residues long. Trimming left V 5 bases short and J 2 bases short, with 17 bases between. The CDR3 DNA reads TGTGCCAGCAGCCAGCGGACACAATTTAACACAGATACGCAGTATTTT. Encoded protein: CASSQRTQFNTDTQYF.

This chain links TRBV3-1 with TRBJ1-1; 7 bases agree with TRBD1. The CDR3 covers 16 residues. Trimming at V came to 1 base and at J to 7 bases, leaving 12 bases not matched to a gene. The germline V gene encodes CDR1 LGHDT and CDR2 YNNKEL (reference sequence). In DNA, the CDR3 is TGTGCCAGCAGCCAAGGAAGGGGGCGAATTGAAAGTGAAGCTTTCTTT. It yields the protein CASSQGRGRIESEAFF.

The chain joins TRBV5-6 to TRBJ2-4; D is undetermined. CDR1 is SGHDT and CDR2 is YYEEEE in the germline V gene. The CDR3 totals 14 residues. The V gene lost 4 bases and the J gene lost 7 bases, with 15 bases spanning the gap. CDR3: CASSRKGSWNIQYF. CDR3 bases: TGTGCCAGCAGCCGGAAGGGCAGTTGGAACATTCAGTACTTC.

This chain links TRBV12-3 or TRBV12-4 with TRBJ1-4; D is undetermined. The germline V and J ends were trimmed by 5 bases and 4 bases, with 17 bases remaining between them. The CDR3 is made up of 16 amino acids. CDR3 loop: CASSMDFRMGNEKLFF. In nucleotides, the CDR3 is TGTGCCAGCAGTATGGACTTCCGGATGGGTAATGAAAAACTGTTTTTT.

The rearrangement uses TRBV9 and TRBJ2-7; D remains ambiguous. The CDR3 contains 13 residues. CDR1 is SGDLS, CDR2 YYNGEE, per germline. V was pared by 0 bases and J by 4 bases, with 8 bases between. CDR3 sequence: CASSVGPPYEQYF. The DNA for the CDR3 is TGTGCCAGCAGCGTAGGCCCTCCGTACGAGCAGTACTTC. The full variable domain, rest sourced from reference TRBV9 and TRBJ2-7, is DSGVTQTPKHLITATGQRVTLRCSPRSGDLSVYWYQQSLDQGLQFLIQYYNGEERAKGNILERFSAQQFPDLHSELNLSSLELGDSALYFCASSVGPPYEQYFGPGTRLTVT.

This clonotype was detected a few times. This chain connects TRBV7-9 to TRBJ2-5, with TRBD2 identical over 9 bases. Trimming cost V 1 base and J 7 bases; bases outside gene matches: 1. This CDR3 is 13 amino acids long. Germline values: CDR1 SEHNR, CDR2 FQNEAQ (reference sequence). CDR3 amino acids: CASSLVREGTQYF. As DNA, the CDR3 is TGTGCCAGCAGCTTAGTGCGGGAGGGGACCCAGTACTTC. The variable domain in full, with the rest retrieved from reference TRBV7-9 and TRBJ2-5, is DTGVSQNPRHKITKRGQNVTFRCDPISEHNRLYWYRQTLGQGPEFLTYFQNEAQLEKSRLLSDRFSAERPKGSFSTLEIQRTEQGDSAMYLCASSLVREGTQYFGPGTRLLVL.

This clonotype was detected only a few times. This chain uses TRBV7-9 with TRBJ2-7, with 9 bases lining up with TRBD2. Germline-derived CDR1 and CDR2 are SEHNR and FQNEAQ (reference sequence). V lost 3 bases to trimming and J lost 2 bases; unmatched junction nucleotides: 11. The CDR3 runs to 17 residues. This CDR3 reads CASSFFPGTSSAYEQYF. DNA of the CDR3: TGTGCCAGCAGCTTTTTTCCCGGGACTAGCAGCGCCTACGAGCAGTACTTC.

Only a few counts were recorded for this clonotype. The gene calls are TRBV3-1 and TRBJ2-7; D is possibly TRBD1 (5 bases). The V gene's germline CDR1 is LGHDT and CDR2 YNNKEL (reference sequence). V was trimmed by 5 bases and J by 6 bases, leaving 14 bases between them. The length of the CDR3 is 13 residues. CDR3 in amino acids: CASSYTLGAEQYF. As DNA, the CDR3 is TGTGCCAGCAGCTACACCCTTGGGGCCGAGCAGTACTTC.

The table lists this clonotype with a few counts. The chain recombines TRBV27 with TRBJ2-3, with D unclear. Germline-derived CDR1 and CDR2 are MNHEY and SMNVEV (reference sequence). V was cut by 3 bases and J by 0 bases, with 10 bases left in between. The CDR3 has 15 amino acids. The CDR3: CASSFRIPSTDTQYF. The CDR3 bases are TGTGCCAGCAGTTTCAGAATTCCTAGCACAGATACGCAGTATTTT.

V and J are TRBV7-2 and TRBJ2-5; 7 nucleotides match TRBD2. In germline, CDR1 is SGHTA, CDR2 FQGNSA. V dropped 3 bases and J dropped 1; count of bases not matched to a gene: 5. The CDR3 has 15 amino acids. CDR3 loop: CASSFSGASQETQYF. The CDR3 coding sequence is TGTGCCAGCAGCTTCAGCGGGGCTTCCCAAGAGACCCAGTACTTC.

This clonotype came up many times. The chain links TRBV12-3 or TRBV12-4 to TRBJ2-3, with TRBD2 identical over 9 bases. There are 15 residues in the CDR3. The V segment lost 3 bases and the J segment 2 bases; nucleotides outside the gene matches: 3. The CDR3 is CASSFPSGDTDTQYF. In DNA form, the CDR3 reads TGTGCCAGCAGTTTCCCTAGCGGGGACACAGATACGCAGTATTTT.

This clonotype appeared many times. This CDR3 reads CASSPPGVQETQYF. The CDR3 region has the DNA TGTGCCAGCAGCCCGCCGGGCGTCCAAGAGACCCAGTACTTC. The chain employs TRBV11-2 and TRBJ2-5; no clear D. The CDR3 runs to 14 residues. Germline values: CDR1 SGHAT, CDR2 FQNNGV. V gave up 5 bases and J gave up 1 base, with 11 bases separating them. Full variable domain (rest looked up from reference TRBV11-2 and TRBJ2-5): EAGVAQSPRYKIIEKRQSVAFWCNPISGHATLYWYQQILGQGPKLLIQFQNNGVVDDSQLPKDRFSAERLKGVDSTLKIQPAKLEDSAVYLCASSPPGVQETQYFGPGTRLLVL.